The clone carrying this T cell receptor (beta chain) has ten or more counts. Antigen unknown. Every bit of the isolated RNA underwent reverse transcription, so sequencing read expressed TCRB transcripts. Produced via immunoSEQ multiplex PCR; TCRdb's table is partial and in-frame only. In the table there are hundreds of thousands of clones, approximately 8% of which are singletons. This sample stems from a study of beta chain features in type 1 diabetes. Points from the study as a whole: Relative to healthy donors, patients appeared to have naive, central memory and Treg TCRB repertoires that were more similar. The study found fewer insertions and more deletions at VDJ junctions in type 1 diabetes patients. The study found moderately but significantly shorter TCRB CDR3s in all four CD4+ subsets of Type 1 diabetes patients.

The CDR3 is 13 amino acids. V was trimmed by 1 base and J by 4 bases, leaving 7 bases between them. Germline loops: CDR1 SGHTA, CDR2 FQGNSA. The rearrangement joins TRBV7-2 to TRBJ1-2; D gene ambiguous. The sequence was collected from a woman in her late teens or twenties in good health. Sequencing was done on a sample of central memory CD4+ T cells from blood. The CDR3 loop reads CASSLDGLYGYTF. The CDR3 nucleotides are TGTGCCAGCAGCTTAGACGGGCTCTATGGCTACACCTTC.